This T cell receptor (beta chain) was observed in a study of T cells in Graves' hyperthyroidism and ophthalmopathy. Broader study findings: Expanded thyroid clonotypes (above 0.001) were mostly also found in blood.

Germline-derived CDR1 and CDR2 are MNHEY and SVGEGT. There are 14 residues in the CDR3. Trimming stripped 7 bases from V and 1 base from J, with 14 bases between. Amplification of TCR beta CDR3 regions was performed using RNA transcripts as template. The primer set for the first-round RT-PCR of the TCR CDR3 was HTBI. One entry per CDR3 protein, called by TCRdb with MiXCR from the multiplex PCR reads. Of hundreds of thousands of distinct CDR3 sequences listed, approximately 15% are singletons. Comment on this clonotype: Antigen unknown. Since a much larger clone is just one base distant, this may be a read error. The CDR3 ends on some other residue instead of the conserved phenylalanine or tryptophan, so this is likely a read error.

The chain has TRBV6-2 or TRBV6-3 and TRBJ2-7; D gene unclear. The TCR sequence derives from a woman in her late teens or twenties with Graves' hyperthyroidism. The specimen sequenced was blood. CDR3 in amino acids: CASNLSPHSYEQYS. CDR3 in DNA: TGTGCCAGCAATCTTAGTCCTCATTCCTACGAGCAGTACTCC.